A selection of T cell receptor beta chains follows, all from one sample in a study of T cell repertoires in cytomegalovirus infection. TCRdb reprocessed the reads via MiXCR and lists one record per CDR3 protein. The sample lists roughly 100,000 distinct CDR3 sequences; about 15% were seen once. Sequencing input: PBMCs. The receptors come from a human donor in good health (CMV status not recorded). Some clones in this sample may be carry-over from other donors' samples. CDR3s include the opening cysteine and the closing phenylalanine or tryptophan. Each record gives: J gene, D gene, clone size, V gene, CDR3 DNA, CDR3 protein. D genes are given only for firm matches. Only some rows state a clone size, as once, few, many or a class for expanded clones.

TRBJ1-1,-,many,TRBV7-9,TGTGCCAGCAGGTTGGACAGATTAAACACTGAAGCTTTCTTT,CASRLDRLNTEAFF
TRBJ2-1,TRBD2,few,TRBV7-2,TGTGCCAGCAGCTGGGTAGCGGGAGAGCAGTTCTTC,CASSWVAGEQFF
TRBJ1-2,TRBD1,many,TRBV7-2,TGTGCCAGCAGCCTCCTCCAGGGGGGGATCCCCTCTGGCTACACCTTC,CASSLLQGGIPSGYTF
TRBJ1-4,-,few,TRBV5-4,TGTGCCAGCAGCTTGGGGCTGTCAAATGAAAAACTGTTTTTT,CASSLGLSNEKLFF
TRBJ1-5,-,many,TRBV2,TGTGCCAGCAGTGAAGGGTCCTATAGCAATCAGCCCCAGCATTTT,CASSEGSYSNQPQHF
TRBJ1-2,-,few,TRBV20-1,TGCAGTGCTAGAGATCCCCAGGGCCTCGGTGGCTACACCTTC,CSARDPQGLGGYTF
TRBJ1-5,-,few,TRBV20-1,TGCAGTGCTAGAGATGAGGGGAGGAGCTATCAGCCCCAGCATTTT,CSARDEGRSYQPQHF
TRBJ2-7,-,-,TRBV29-1,TGCAGCGTTTACGGAGACTACGAGCAGTACTTC,CSVYGDYEQYF
TRBJ2-2,-,-,TRBV2,TGTGCCAGCAGTGAATCTGAGGGAGTAATCACCGGGGAGCTGTTTTTT,CASSESEGVITGELFF
TRBJ2-1,TRBD2,-,TRBV7-9,TGTGCCAGCAGCTTTGGGACTAGCGGCCGCAATGAGCAGTTCTTC,CASSFGTSGRNEQFF
TRBJ1-2,-,many,TRBV7-6,TGTGCCAGCAGCTTAGAGTCCAAACATGGCTACACCTTC,CASSLESKHGYTF
TRBJ2-5,TRBD2,many,TRBV7-2,TGTGCCAGCAGCAAACTAGCGGGGGTAGAGACCCAGTACTTC,CASSKLAGVETQYF
TRBJ2-1,TRBD1,few,TRBV6-2/TRBV6-3,TGTGCCAGCAGGGGGACAGGGGGCACCTACAATGAGCAGTTCTTC,CASRGTGGTYNEQFF
TRBJ2-3,-,few,TRBV6-2/TRBV6-3,TGTGCCAGCAGTTACTCGGGGTTCACAGATACGCAGTATTTT,CASSYSGFTDTQYF
TRBJ2-1,TRBD2,-,TRBV7-9,TGTGCCAGCAGCCCCCCTGGGAGGGCCCGGGAGCAGTTCTTC,CASSPPGRAREQFF
TRBJ1-2,-,many,TRBV7-8,TGTGCCAGCAGCTTAGCCGCCGGGGTTGGCTACACCTTC,CASSLAAGVGYTF
TRBJ1-3,-,many,TRBV6-5,TGTGCCAGCAGTTACAGCGACTCTGGAAACACCATATATTTT,CASSYSDSGNTIYF
TRBJ2-7,TRBD1,-,TRBV7-2,TGTGCCAGCAGTTCCCCCGGGACAGGGGCTACCTACGAGCAGTACTTC,CASSSPGTGATYEQYF
TRBJ2-5,TRBD2,few,TRBV28,TGTGCCAGCAGGCGAGGGACTAGCGGGTGGGTACAAGAGACCCAGTACTTC,CASRRGTSGWVQETQYF